The clone carrying this TCR beta chain was observed once. This entry is derived from a study of blood T cell repertoires in COVID-19. Looking at the study overall: The analysed material was cDNA or gDNA that came from T cells, B-cell-depleted T cells, or PBMCs.

The table came from immunoSEQ multiplex PCR; TCRdb's copy has only in-frame clones and leaves some out. The profile shows around 200,000 clones, roughly 83% of them singletons. Participants' own reports of clinical history determined their cohort assignment. Trimming took off 0 bases at V and 7 bases at J, with 13 bases between the two ends. The CDR3 is 14 amino acids. The germline CDR1 and CDR2 sequences are SGHDT and YYEEEE. The sequencing input was PBMCs or T cells enriched from blood (not recorded which). The chain recombines TRBV5-6 with TRBJ1-1; no firm D call. This TCR derives from a woman younger than 45 who had recovered from COVID-19. Here the CDR3 reads CASSLAAGRGEAFF. The CDR3 DNA is TGTGCCAGCAGCTTGGCAGCCGGGCGGGGTGAAGCTTTCTTT. The complete variable domain, with remaining parts taken from reference TRBV5-6 and TRBJ1-1, reads DAGVTQSPTHLIKTRGQQVTLRCSPKSGHDTVSWYQQALGQGPQFIFQYYEEEERQRGNFPDRFSGHQFPNYSSELNVNALLLGDSALYLCASSLAAGRGEAFFGQGTRLTVV.